A single T cell receptor beta chain is shown here with its context. This sample was included in a study of blood T cell repertoires in COVID-19. Study-wide context: Some COVID-19 samples were acute and others convalescent; all came from the United States, Italy and Spain. The analysed material was cDNA or gDNA that came from T cells, B-cell-depleted T cells, or PBMCs.

V trimming: 8 bases; J trimming: 0 bases; junction bases outside the gene matches: 5. The germline V gene encodes CDR1 ENHRY and CDR2 SYGVKD. The CDR3 length is 14 residues. Methods used by the authors: For nucleated cells, counts were estimated from reference gene primer amplification. The method was immunoSEQ multiplex PCR; TCRdb's version includes in-frame clones alone and lacks a portion of them. The V and J calls and clone size were taken over from that table, and D and trimming were inferred from the DNA. The sample records 110,000 to 150,000 clones, approximately 84% being singletons. The sequenced material came from peripheral blood. The V call is TRBV10-3, the J call TRBJ2-3; TRBD1 aligns across 7 bases. This clonotype originated in a human donor in a cohort sampled during active COVID-19. Here the CDR3 reads CAIQGRGSTDTQYF. The CDR3 nucleotides are TGTGCCATCCAAGGCAGGGGGAGCACAGATACGCAGTATTTT.